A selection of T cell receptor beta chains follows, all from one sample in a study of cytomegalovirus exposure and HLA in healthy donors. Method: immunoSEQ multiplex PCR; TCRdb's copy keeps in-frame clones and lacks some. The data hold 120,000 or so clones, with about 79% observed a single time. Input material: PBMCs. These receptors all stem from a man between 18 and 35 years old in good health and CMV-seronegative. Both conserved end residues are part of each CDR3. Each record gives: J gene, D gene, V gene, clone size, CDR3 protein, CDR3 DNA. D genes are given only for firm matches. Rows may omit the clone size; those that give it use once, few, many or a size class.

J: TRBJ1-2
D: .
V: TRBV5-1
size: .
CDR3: CASSLDGVTYGYTF
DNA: TGCGCCAGCAGCTTGGACGGGGTGACTTATGGCTACACCTTC

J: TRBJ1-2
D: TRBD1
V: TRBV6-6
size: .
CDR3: CASSYNRGHTGGYTF
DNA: TGTGCCAGCAGTTACAACAGGGGGCATACGGGAGGCTACACCTTC

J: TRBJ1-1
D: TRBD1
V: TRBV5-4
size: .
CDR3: CASSGPGGVTEAFF
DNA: TGTGCCAGCAGCGGGCCAGGGGGTGTCACTGAAGCTTTCTTT

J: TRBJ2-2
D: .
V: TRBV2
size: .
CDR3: CASKGGQPFTGELFF
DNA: TGTGCCAGCAAGGGGGGACAGCCATTCACCGGGGAGCTGTTTTTT

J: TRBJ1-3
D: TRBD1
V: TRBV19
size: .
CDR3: CASTNFTLRPGTGSSGNTIYF
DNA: TGTGCCAGTACCAACTTCACCCTTCGTCCCGGGACAGGCAGCTCTGGAAACACCATATATTTT

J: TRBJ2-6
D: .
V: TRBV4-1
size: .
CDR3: CASSQPGVGANVLTF
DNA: TGCGCCAGCAGCCAACCAGGGGTTGGGGCCAACGTCCTGACTTTC

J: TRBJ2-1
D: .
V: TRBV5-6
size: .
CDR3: CASSLAWAPEQFF
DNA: TGTGCCAGCAGCTTGGCTTGGGCCCCCGAGCAGTTCTTC

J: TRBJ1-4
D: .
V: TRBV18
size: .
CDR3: CASSPLSGTNEKLFF
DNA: TGTGCCAGCTCACCACTTTCAGGAACTAATGAAAAACTGTTTTTT

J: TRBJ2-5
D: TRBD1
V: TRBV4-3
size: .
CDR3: CASSRTGGGHPEAQYF
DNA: TGCGCCAGCAGCCGTACAGGGGGCGGTCACCCGGAGGCCCAGTACTTC

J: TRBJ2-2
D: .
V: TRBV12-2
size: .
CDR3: CASRLMLRTTNTGELFF
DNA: TGTGCAAGTCGCTTAATGTTGCGGACAACGAACACCGGGGAGCTGTTTTTT

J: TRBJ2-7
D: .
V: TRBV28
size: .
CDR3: CATDRGAEQYF
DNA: TGTGCCACCGACCGAGGAGCCGAGCAGTACTTC

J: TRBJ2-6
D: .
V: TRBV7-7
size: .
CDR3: CASSYGLPGTGANVLTF
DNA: TGTGCCAGCAGCTATGGGCTGCCCGGGACTGGGGCCAACGTCCTGACTTTC

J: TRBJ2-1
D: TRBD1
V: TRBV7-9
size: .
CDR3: CASSLVTGTGWYNEQFF
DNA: TGTGCCAGCAGCTTAGTAACCGGGACAGGGTGGTACAATGAGCAGTTCTTC

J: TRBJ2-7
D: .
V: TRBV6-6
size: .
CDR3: CASSYSAGGTYEQYF
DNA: TGTGCCAGCAGTTACTCAGCAGGGGGGACCTACGAGCAGTACTTC

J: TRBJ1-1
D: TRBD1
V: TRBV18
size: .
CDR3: CASSLATGYAEAFF
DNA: TGTGCCAGCTCACTCGCGACAGGGTACGCTGAAGCTTTCTTT

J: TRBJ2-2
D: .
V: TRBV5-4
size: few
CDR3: CASSFEETGGELFF
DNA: TGTGCCAGCAGCTTCGAGGAGACAGGCGGGGAGCTGTTTTTT

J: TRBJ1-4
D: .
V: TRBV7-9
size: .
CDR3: CSSSRGAEKLFF
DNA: TGTTCCAGCAGCAGGGGTGCTGAAAAACTGTTTTTT

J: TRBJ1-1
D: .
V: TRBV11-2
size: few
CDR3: CASKRTDTNTEAFF
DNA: TGTGCCAGCAAACGGACAGATACAAACACTGAAGCTTTCTTT

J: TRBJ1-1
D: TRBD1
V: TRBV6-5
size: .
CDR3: CASREGTVDTEAFF
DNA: TGTGCCAGCAGGGAAGGGACAGTGGACACTGAAGCTTTCTTT

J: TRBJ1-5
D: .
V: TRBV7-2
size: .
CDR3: CASSFVGGDDQPQHF
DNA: TGTGCCAGCAGCTTCGTAGGGGGTGACGATCAGCCCCAGCATTTT

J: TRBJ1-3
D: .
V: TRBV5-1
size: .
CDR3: CASSLGQGGSGNTIYF
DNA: TGCGCCAGCAGCTTGGGCCAGGGAGGCTCTGGAAACACCATATATTTT

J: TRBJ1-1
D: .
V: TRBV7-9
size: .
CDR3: CASSGRAEQIKAFF
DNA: TGTGCCAGCAGCGGGAGGGCGGAGCAAATCAAAGCTTTCTTT

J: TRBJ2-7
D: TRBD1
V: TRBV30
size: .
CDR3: CAWSPGTGPCEQYF
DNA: TGTGCCTGGAGTCCCGGGACAGGACCCTGCGAGCAGTACTTC

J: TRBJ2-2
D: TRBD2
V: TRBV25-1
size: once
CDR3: CASSFTSGLTGELFF
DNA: TGTGCCAGCAGTTTTACTAGCGGCTTAACCGGGGAGCTGTTTTTT

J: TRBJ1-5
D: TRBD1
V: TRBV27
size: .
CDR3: CASRHQGVSNQPQHF
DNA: TGTGCCAGCAGACATCAGGGGGTTAGCAATCAGCCCCAGCATTTT

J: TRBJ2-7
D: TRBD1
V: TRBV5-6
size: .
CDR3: CASSWLTGLSEQYF
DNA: TGTGCCAGCAGCTGGCTGACAGGGCTGAGTGAGCAGTACTTC

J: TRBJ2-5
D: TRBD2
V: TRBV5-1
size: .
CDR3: CASSTGREGTQYF
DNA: TGCGCCAGCAGTACAGGGCGGGAGGGGACCCAGTACTTC

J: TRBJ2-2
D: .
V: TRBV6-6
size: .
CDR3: CASSYLQGSPGELFF
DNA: TGTGCCAGCAGTTACCTTCAGGGTAGTCCCGGGGAGCTGTTTTTT

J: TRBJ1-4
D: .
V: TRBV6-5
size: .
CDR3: CASSPSRGFGEKLFF
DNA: TGTGCCAGCAGTCCTTCCAGGGGTTTCGGTGAAAAACTGTTTTTT

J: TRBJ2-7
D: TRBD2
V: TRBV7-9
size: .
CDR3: CSSSSAGTSIPYEQYF
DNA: TGTTCCAGCAGCTCCGCCGGGACTAGCATACCCTACGAGCAGTACTTC

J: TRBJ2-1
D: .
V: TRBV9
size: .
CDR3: CASRSGPDYNEQFF
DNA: TGTGCCAGCAGAAGCGGGCCCGACTACAATGAGCAGTTCTTC

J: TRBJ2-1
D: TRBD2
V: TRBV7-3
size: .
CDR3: CASSGTSGTYNEQFF
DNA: TGTGCCAGCAGTGGGACTAGCGGGACGTACAATGAGCAGTTCTTC

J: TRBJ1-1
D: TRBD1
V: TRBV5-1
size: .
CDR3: CASSMGTGSGTEAFF
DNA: TGCGCCAGCAGCATGGGGACAGGGTCGGGCACTGAAGCTTTCTTT

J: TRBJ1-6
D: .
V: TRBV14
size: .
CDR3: CASSQGFGSPLHF
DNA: TGTGCCAGCAGCCAAGGGTTCGGTTCACCCCTCCACTTT

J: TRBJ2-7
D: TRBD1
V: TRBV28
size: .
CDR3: CASSPGQGRGRGQYF
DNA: TGTGCCAGCAGTCCGGGACAGGGGCGGGGTAGGGGTCAGTACTTC

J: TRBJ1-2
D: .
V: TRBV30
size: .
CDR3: CAWCPAVDGYTF
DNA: TGTGCCTGGTGCCCGGCGGTCGATGGCTACACCTTC

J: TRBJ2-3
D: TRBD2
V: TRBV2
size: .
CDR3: CASCRLAPDTQYF
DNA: TGTGCCAGCTGTAGACTAGCCCCAGATACGCAGTATTTT

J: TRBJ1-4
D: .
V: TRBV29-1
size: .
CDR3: CSVGMGGRSPLNEKLFF
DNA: TGCAGCGTTGGCATGGGAGGCAGGAGCCCTTTAAATGAAAAACTGTTTTTT

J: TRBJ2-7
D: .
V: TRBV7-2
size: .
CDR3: CASSSIDPYEQYF
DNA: TGTGCCAGCAGCTCAATTGATCCCTACGAGCAGTACTTC

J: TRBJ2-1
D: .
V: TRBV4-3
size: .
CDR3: CASSQDNNEQFF
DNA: TGCGCCAGCAGCCAAGATAACAATGAGCAGTTCTTC

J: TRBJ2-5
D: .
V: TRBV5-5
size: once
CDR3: CASSSQGFGETQYF
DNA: TGTGCCAGCAGCTCACAGGGTTTCGGGGAGACCCAGTACTTC

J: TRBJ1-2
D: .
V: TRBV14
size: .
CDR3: CASSQDRSGSCGYTF
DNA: TGTGCCAGCAGCCAAGATCGTTCCGGGAGCTGTGGCTACACCTTC

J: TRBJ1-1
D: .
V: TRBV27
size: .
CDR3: CASSSSKGMGNTEAFF
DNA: TGTGCCAGCAGTTCATCGAAGGGGATGGGGAACACTGAAGCTTTCTTT

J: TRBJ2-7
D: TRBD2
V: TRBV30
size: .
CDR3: CAWSQSAGVLEQYF
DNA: TGTGCCTGGAGTCAATCAGCGGGAGTACTCGAGCAGTACTTC

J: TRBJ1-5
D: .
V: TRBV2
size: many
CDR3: CASSGGRASNQPQHF
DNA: TGTGCCAGCAGTGGAGGCAGGGCTAGCAATCAGCCCCAGCATTTT

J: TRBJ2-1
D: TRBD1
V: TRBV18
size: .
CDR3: CASSPPPRQGISNEQFF
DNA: TGTGCCAGCTCACCACCGCCGAGACAGGGGATTTCCAATGAGCAGTTCTTC

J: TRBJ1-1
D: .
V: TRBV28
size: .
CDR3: CASSLSLGRGAFF
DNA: TGTGCCAGCAGTTTATCCCTTGGAAGGGGAGCTTTCTTT

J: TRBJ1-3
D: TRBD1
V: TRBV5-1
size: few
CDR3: CASNPGQGGNTIYF
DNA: TGCGCCTCGAACCCCGGACAGGGCGGAAACACCATATATTTT

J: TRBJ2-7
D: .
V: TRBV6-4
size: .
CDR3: CASLTDRSSHEQYF
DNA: TGTGCCAGCCTTACGGACAGAAGCTCGCACGAGCAGTACTTC

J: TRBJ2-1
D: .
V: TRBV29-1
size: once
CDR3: CSVEAVGARSYNEQFF
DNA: TGCAGCGTTGAAGCAGTGGGGGCAAGGTCCTACAATGAGCAGTTCTTC

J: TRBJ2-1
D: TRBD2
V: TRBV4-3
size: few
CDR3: CASSRNSLGLEGWGSGNEQFF
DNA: TGCGCCAGCAGCCGCAATAGTCTAGGACTAGAGGGTTGGGGCTCGGGGAATGAGCAGTTCTTC

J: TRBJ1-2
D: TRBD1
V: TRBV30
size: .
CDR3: CAWSGGGGYTF
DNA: TGTGCCTGGAGTGGAGGGGGCGGCTACACCTTC

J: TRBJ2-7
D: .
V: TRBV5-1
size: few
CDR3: CASTPTESYEQYF
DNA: TGCGCCAGCACCCCGACAGAAAGCTACGAGCAGTACTTC

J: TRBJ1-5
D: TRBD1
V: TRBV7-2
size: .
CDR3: CASSSTGARNQPQHF
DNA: TGTGCCAGCAGCTCCACAGGGGCCCGCAATCAGCCCCAGCATTTT

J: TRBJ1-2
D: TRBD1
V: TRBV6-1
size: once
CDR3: CASSEALDRGLHYGYTF
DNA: TGTGCCAGCAGTGAAGCCCTGGACAGGGGGCTTCACTATGGCTACACCTTC

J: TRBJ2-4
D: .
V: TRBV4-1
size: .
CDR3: CASSQGGAGNKYF
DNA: TGCGCCAGCAGCCAAGGTGGCGCAGGGAATAAGTACTTC

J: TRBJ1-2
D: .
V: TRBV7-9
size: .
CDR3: CASSLADGEGGYTF
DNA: TGTGCCAGCAGCTTAGCGGACGGGGAGGGTGGCTACACCTTC